This T cell receptor (beta chain) was sequenced in a study of cytomegalovirus exposure and HLA in healthy donors. Regarding the study as a whole: Donors belonging to an Asian-associated ancestry cluster reportedly showed fewer N-insertions in productive TCRs than the approximately 690-donor mean, according to what a later analysis found. In an earlier analysis, productive rearrangement rates for most beta V segments clustered near 87% or 30%. The authors later linked a missense DCLRE1C variant to TCR beta V- and J-gene trimming.

As to this clone: Its antigen is undetermined.

Use of 60 Vbeta and 13 Jbeta primers characterized the PCR. The protocol was immunoSEQ multiplex PCR, while the TCRdb copy is restricted to in-frame clones and leaves out a portion. Of about 190,000 clones listed, 84% are singletons. The sequenced sample was PBMCs. The clonotype originates from a woman aged 50 to 60 in good health and CMV-seropositive.

CDR3 sequence (DNA): TGTGCCATCAACCGACAGGGCGTTGGTGAAAAACTGTTTTTT. This sequence encodes CAINRQGVGEKLFF. The V gene is TRBV10-3, the J gene TRBJ1-4; 7 nucleotides agree with TRBD1. V lost 7 bases to trimming and J lost 7 bases; unmatched junction nucleotides: 9. The V gene's germline CDR1 is ENHRY and CDR2 SYGVKD. CDR3 size: 14 residues.